What follows are 2 T cell receptor beta chains derived from one specimen sequenced in a study of OX40 agonist ivuxolimab in advanced cancers. Using immunoSEQ multiplex PCR, the repertoire was profiled, and TCRdb retains in-frame clones only, with some absent. The sample includes roughly 80,000 clones, about 81% seen only once; the top ten take 6.6%. Sequenced here: CD4+ or CD8+ T cells sorted from blood, sampled in a trial of the OX40 agonist ivuxolimab. The receptors shown here come from an adult with an advanced solid tumor such as melanoma, head and neck, liver or kidney cancer.

J is TRBJ1-1 and V is TRBV5-4; D uncertain. The CDR3 extends over 13 amino acids. Trimming removed 3 bases from V and 0 bases from J, with 6 bases in between. CDR1 SGHNT and CDR2 YYREEE come from the germline V gene (reference sequence). The CDR3 reads CASSYRVNTEAFF. In nucleotides, the CDR3 is TGTGCCAGCAGCTATCGGGTGAACACTGAAGCTTTCTTT.

The genes are TRBV5-4 and TRBJ2-3, with D possibly being TRBD1 or TRBD2 (5 bases each). The germline CDR1 and CDR2 sequences are SGHNT and YYREEE (reference sequence). V was shortened by 10 bases and J by 4 bases, with 25 bases between the two germline ends. The CDR3 extends over 16 amino acids. The DNA for the CDR3 is TGTGCCTCCTCCGGCCGGGGCCCTGGAAGCTCAGATACGCAGTATTTT. Translating gives CASSGRGPGSSDTQYF.